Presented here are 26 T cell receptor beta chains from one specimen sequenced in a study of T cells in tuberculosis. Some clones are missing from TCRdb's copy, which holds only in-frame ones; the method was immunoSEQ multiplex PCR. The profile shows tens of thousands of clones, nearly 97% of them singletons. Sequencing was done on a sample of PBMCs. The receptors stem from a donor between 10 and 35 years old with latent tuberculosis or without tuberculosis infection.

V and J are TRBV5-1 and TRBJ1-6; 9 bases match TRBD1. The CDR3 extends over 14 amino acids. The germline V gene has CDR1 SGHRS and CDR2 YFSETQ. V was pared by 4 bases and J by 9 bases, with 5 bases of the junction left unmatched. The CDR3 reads CASSLQGAGSPLHF. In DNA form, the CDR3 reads TGCGCCAGCAGCCTACAGGGGGCGGGTTCACCCCTCCACTTT. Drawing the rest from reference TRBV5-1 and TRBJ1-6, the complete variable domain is KAGVTQTPRYLIKTRGQQVTLSCSPISGHRSVSWYQQTPGQGLQFLFEYFSETQRNKGNFPGRFSGRQFSNSRSEMNVSTLELGDSALYLCASSLQGAGSPLHFGNGTRLTVT.

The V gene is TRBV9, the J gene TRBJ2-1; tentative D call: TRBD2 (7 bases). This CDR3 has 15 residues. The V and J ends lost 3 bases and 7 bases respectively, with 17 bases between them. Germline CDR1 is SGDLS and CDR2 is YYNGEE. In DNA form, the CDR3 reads TGTGCCAGCAGCGATCGGGGGGCAGTCGGGAATGAGCAGTTCTTC. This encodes CASSDRGAVGNEQFF.

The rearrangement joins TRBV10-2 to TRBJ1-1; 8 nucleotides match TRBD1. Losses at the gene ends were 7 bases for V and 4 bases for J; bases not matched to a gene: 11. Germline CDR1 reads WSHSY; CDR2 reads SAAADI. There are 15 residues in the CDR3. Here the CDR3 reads CASNPLTGELTEAFF. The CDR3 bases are TGCGCCAGCAACCCATTGACAGGGGAACTCACTGAAGCTTTCTTT.

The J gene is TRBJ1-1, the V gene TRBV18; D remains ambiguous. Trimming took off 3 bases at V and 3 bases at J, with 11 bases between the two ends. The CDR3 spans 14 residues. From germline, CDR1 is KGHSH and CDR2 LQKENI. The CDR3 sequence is CASSPQVADTEAFF. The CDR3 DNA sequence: TGTGCCAGCTCACCTCAAGTCGCGGACACTGAAGCTTTCTTT.

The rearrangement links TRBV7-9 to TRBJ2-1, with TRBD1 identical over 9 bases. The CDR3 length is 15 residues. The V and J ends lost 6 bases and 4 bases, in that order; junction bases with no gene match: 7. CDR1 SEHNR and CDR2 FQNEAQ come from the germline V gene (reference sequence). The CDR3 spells CASRLGQGGYNEQFF. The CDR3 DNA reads TGTGCCAGCAGACTGGGACAGGGAGGGTACAATGAGCAGTTCTTC. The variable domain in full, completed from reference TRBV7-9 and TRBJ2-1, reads DTGVSQNPRHKITKRGQNVTFRCDPISEHNRLYWYRQTLGQGPEFLTYFQNEAQLEKSRLLSDRFSAERPKGSFSTLEIQRTEQGDSAMYLCASRLGQGGYNEQFFGPGTRLTVL.

The CDR3 reads CASSFRTGEGEAFF. In DNA, the CDR3 is TGCGCCAGCAGCTTCCGGACAGGGGAAGGTGAAGCTTTCTTT. The rearrangement uses TRBV5-1 and TRBJ1-1; 9 bases align to TRBD1. The CDR3 is 14 residues long. V shed 2 bases and J 7 bases; nucleotides not matched to a gene: 6. CDR1 is SGHRS, CDR2 YFSETQ, per germline.

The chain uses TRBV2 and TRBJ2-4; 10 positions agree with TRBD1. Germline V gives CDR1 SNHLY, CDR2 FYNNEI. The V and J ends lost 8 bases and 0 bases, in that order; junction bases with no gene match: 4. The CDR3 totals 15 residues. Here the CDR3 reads CASAGQGLAKNIQYF. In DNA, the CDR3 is TGTGCCAGCGCGGGACAGGGGTTAGCCAAAAACATTCAGTACTTC.

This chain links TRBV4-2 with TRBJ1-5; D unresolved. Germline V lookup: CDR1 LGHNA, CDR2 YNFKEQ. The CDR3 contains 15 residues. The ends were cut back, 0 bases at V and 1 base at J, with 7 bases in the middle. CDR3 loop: CASSQERFSNQPQHF. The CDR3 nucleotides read TGTGCCAGCAGCCAAGAGAGGTTCAGCAATCAGCCCCAGCATTTT.

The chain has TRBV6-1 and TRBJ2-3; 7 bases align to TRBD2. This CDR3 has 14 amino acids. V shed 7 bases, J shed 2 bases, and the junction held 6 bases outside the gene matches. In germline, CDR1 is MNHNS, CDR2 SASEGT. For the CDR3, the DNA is TGTGCCAGCACCCTGACTAGCAACACAGATACGCAGTATTTT. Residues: CASTLTSNTDTQYF.

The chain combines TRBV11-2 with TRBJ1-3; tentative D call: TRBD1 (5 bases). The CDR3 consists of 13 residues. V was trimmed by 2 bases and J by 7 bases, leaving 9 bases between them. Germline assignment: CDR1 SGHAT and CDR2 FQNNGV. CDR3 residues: CASSLTGWNTIYF. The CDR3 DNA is TGTGCCAGCAGCTTAACAGGATGGAACACCATATATTTT. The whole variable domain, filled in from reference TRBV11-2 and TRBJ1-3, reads EAGVAQSPRYKIIEKRQSVAFWCNPISGHATLYWYQQILGQGPKLLIQFQNNGVVDDSQLPKDRFSAERLKGVDSTLKIQPAKLEDSAVYLCASSLTGWNTIYFGEGSWLTVV.

CDR3 in DNA: TGTGCCTGGGCCGTCATACGGGGTTCACCCCTCCACTTT. This encodes CAWAVIRGSPLHF. The V and J genes are TRBV30 and TRBJ1-6; D is uncertain. Germline CDR1 and CDR2: GTSNPN and SVGIG (reference sequence). Between the trimmed V and J ends, which lost 5 bases and 9 bases, there was a span of 14 bases. This CDR3 is 13 amino acids long.

The CDR3: CASSGTETDTQYF. CDR3 coding DNA: TGTGCCAGCAGTGGGACAGAAACAGATACGCAGTATTTT. V is TRBV6-5 and J is TRBJ2-3; 7 bases line up with TRBD1. Germline lookup yields CDR1 MNHEY and CDR2 SVGAGI. This CDR3 has 13 amino acids. J gave up 3 bases and V 5 bases, and 2 bases lay outside the gene matches.

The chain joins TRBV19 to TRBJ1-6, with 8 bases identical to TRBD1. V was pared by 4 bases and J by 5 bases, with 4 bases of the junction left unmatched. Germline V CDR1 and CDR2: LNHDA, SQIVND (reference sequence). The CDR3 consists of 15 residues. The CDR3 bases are TGTGCCAGTAGTACCGCGGACAGGGATAATTCACCCCTCCACTTT. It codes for CASSTADRDNSPLHF.

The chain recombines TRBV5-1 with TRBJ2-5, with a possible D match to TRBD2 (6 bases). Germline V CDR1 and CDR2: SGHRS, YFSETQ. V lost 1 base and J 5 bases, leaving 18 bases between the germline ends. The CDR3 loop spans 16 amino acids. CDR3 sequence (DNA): TGCGCCAGCAGCTTGTTTGCGGGGATCCGAGTGGAGACCCAGTACTTC. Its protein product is CASSLFAGIRVETQYF.

CDR3 in amino acids: CASSRDRGTGELFF. In nucleotides, the CDR3 is TGTGCCAGCAGCAGGGACCGGGGGACCGGGGAGCTGTTTTTT. This chain joins TRBV5-4 and TRBJ2-2; weak D call: TRBD2 (6 bases). V lost 4 bases and J 5 bases, leaving 12 bases between the germline ends. Germline lookup yields CDR1 SGHNT and CDR2 YYREEE (reference sequence). The CDR3 has 14 amino acids.

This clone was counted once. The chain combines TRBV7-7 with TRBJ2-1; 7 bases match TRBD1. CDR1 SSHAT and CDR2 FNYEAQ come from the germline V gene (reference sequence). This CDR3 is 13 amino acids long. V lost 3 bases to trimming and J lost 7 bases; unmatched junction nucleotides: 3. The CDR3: CASSFDRENEQFF. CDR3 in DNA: TGTGCCAGCAGCTTTGACAGGGAAAATGAGCAGTTCTTC.

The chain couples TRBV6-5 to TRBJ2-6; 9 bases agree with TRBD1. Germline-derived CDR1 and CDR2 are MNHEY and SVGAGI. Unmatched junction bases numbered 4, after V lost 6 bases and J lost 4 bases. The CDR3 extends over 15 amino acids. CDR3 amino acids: CASRGTGLGANVLTF. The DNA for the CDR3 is TGTGCCAGCAGGGGGACAGGGCTCGGGGCCAACGTCCTGACTTTC.

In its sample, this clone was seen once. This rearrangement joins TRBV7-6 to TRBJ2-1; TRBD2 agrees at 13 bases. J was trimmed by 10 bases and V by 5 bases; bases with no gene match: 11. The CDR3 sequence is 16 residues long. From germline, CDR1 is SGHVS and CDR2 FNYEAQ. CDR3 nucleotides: TGTGCCAGCAGCCCACGGACTAGCGGGGGCCGCCGGGAGCAGTTCTTC. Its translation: CASSPRTSGGRREQFF.

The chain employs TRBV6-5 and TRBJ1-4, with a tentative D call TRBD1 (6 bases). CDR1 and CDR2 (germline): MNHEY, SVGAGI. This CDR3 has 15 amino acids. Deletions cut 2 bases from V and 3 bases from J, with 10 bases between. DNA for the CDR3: TGTGCCAGCAGTTACGGGGGGGCGGCTAATGAAAAACTGTTTTTT. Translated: CASSYGGAANEKLFF.

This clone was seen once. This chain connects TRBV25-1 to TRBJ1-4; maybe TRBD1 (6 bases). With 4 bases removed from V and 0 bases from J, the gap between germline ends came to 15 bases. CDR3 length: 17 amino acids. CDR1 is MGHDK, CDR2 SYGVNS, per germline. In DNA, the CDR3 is TGTGCCAGCAGTGCTAGGGACACTTTTGCAACTAATGAAAAACTGTTTTTT. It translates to CASSARDTFATNEKLFF.

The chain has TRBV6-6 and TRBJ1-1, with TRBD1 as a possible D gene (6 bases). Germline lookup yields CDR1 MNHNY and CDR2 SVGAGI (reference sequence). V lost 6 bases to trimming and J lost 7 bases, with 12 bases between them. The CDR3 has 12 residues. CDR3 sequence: CASRQMDSEAFF. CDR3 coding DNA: TGTGCCAGCAGACAAATGGACAGTGAAGCTTTCTTT.

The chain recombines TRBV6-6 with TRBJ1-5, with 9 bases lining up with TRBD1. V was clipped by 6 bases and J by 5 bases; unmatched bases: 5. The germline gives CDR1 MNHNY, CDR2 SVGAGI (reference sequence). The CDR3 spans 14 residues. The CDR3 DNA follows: TGTGCCAGCAGATCCGGGACAGGGTATCAGCCCCAGCATTTT. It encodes CASRSGTGYQPQHF.

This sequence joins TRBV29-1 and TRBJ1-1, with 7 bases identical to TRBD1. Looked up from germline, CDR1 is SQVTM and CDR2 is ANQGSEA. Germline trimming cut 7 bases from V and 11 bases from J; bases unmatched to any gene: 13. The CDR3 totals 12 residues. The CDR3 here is CSAEVRDSRAFF. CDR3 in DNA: TGCAGCGCCGAAGTAAGGGACAGTCGGGCTTTCTTT.

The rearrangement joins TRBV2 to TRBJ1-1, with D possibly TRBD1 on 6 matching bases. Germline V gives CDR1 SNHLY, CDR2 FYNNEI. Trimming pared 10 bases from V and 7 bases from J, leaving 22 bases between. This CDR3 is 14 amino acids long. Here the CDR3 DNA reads TGTGCCACCATTCGCCGTCGACAGGATAATGAAGCTTTCTTT. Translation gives CATIRRRQDNEAFF.

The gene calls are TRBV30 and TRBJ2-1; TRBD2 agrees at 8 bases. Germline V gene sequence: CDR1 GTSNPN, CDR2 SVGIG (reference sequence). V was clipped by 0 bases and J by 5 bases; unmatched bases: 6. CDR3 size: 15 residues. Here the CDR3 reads CAWSVGGGTNNEQFF. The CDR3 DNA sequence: TGTGCCTGGAGTGTGGGCGGGGGGACTAACAATGAGCAGTTCTTC.

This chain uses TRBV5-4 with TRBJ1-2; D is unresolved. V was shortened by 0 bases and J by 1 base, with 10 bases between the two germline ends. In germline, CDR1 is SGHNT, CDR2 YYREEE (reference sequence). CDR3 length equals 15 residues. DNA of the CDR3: TGTGCCAGCAGCTTGGACAGAGAAAATAACTATGGCTACACCTTC. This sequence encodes CASSLDRENNYGYTF.